The rows below give T cell receptor beta chains drawn from one sample of a study of human T cells and chemical hapten exposure. TCRdb reprocessed the RACE reads with MiXCR, giving one entry per CDR3 protein. In the table there are some 350,000 distinct CDR3 sequences, roughly 6.9% of which are singletons. The specimen comprised whole blood, sampled in connection with sensitization to the hapten diphenylcyclopropenone (DPC). The receptors originated from a woman under 30 with alopecia areata. Some clones in this sample may be carry-over from other donors' samples. CDR3s include the opening cysteine and the closing phenylalanine or tryptophan. A D gene is named only where the DNA matches it firmly. Part of the rows lack a size; the others show once, few, many or a class for expanded clones.

d_call	clone_size	v_call	j_call	cdr3_aa	cdr3_nt
TRBD1	many	TRBV7-2	TRBJ2-7	CASSPQGAGEQYF	TGTGCCAGCAGCCCCCAGGGGGCAGGCGAGCAGTACTTC
TRBD1	few	TRBV7-9	TRBJ2-4	CASSPRTGHLAKNIQYF	TGTGCCAGCAGCCCCCGGACAGGACACCTAGCCAAAAACATTCAGTACTTC
.	.	TRBV7-6	TRBJ1-1	CASSPPGGFEAFF	TGTGCCAGCAGCCCCCCGGGGGGCTTTGAAGCTTTCTTT
.	many	TRBV4-3	TRBJ2-6	CASSQDVGRVNGANVLTF	TGCGCCAGCAGCCAAGATGTCGGCAGGGTGAACGGGGCCAACGTCCTGACTTTC
TRBD1	few	TRBV12-3/TRBV12-4	TRBJ2-7	CASSLFRDRGHEQYF	TGTGCCAGCAGTTTATTCCGGGACAGGGGCCACGAGCAGTACTTC
.	few	TRBV3-1	TRBJ1-1	CASSQSPRGLGEAFF	TGTGCCAGCAGCCAAAGCCCCAGGGGCCTCGGTGAAGCTTTCTTT
.	few	TRBV4-3	TRBJ1-5	CASSQEYGQLNQPQHF	TGCGCCAGCAGCCAAGAATACGGACAGCTCAATCAGCCCCAGCATTTT
.	many	TRBV10-3	TRBJ2-3	CAISLQVPPTDTQYF	TGTGCCATCAGCCTACAGGTACCCCCCACAGATACGCAGTATTTT
.	few	TRBV7-2	TRBJ2-5	CASSLPTGSLGFQETQYF	TGTGCCAGCAGCTTACCCACCGGGAGCTTGGGCTTCCAAGAGACCCAGTACTTC
TRBD1	.	TRBV27	TRBJ1-1	CASSYRQGRTEAFF	TGTGCCAGCAGTTACAGACAGGGCCGGACTGAAGCTTTCTTT
.	.	TRBV12-3/TRBV12-4	TRBJ2-1	CASSPYGEQFF	TGTGCCAGCAGTCCTTACGGGGAGCAGTTCTTC
.	.	TRBV5-1	TRBJ1-6	CASSEGYSYNSPLHF	TGCGCCAGCAGCGAGGGATACTCCTATAATTCACCCCTCCACTTT
.	many	TRBV7-2	TRBJ2-4	CASSLAGLGNGGIQYF	TGTGCCAGCAGCTTAGCCGGTTTGGGCAATGGCGGCATTCAGTACTTC
.	many	TRBV18	TRBJ2-3	CASSPTSQPHTDTQYF	TGTGCCAGCTCACCGACGTCGCAGCCCCACACAGATACGCAGTATTTT
.	few	TRBV10-3	TRBJ2-3	CAISDSLAGADTQYF	TGTGCCATCAGTGATAGTCTAGCAGGAGCAGATACGCAGTATTTT
.	.	TRBV12-3/TRBV12-4	TRBJ1-1	CASSLDKWNTEAFF	TGTGCCAGCAGTTTAGACAAATGGAACACTGAAGCTTTCTTT
.	many	TRBV29-1	TRBJ1-5	CSVLDLWDTDNQPQHF	TGCAGCGTTTTGGATTTGTGGGACACGGACAATCAGCCCCAGCATTTT
.	.	TRBV7-2	TRBJ1-2	CASSLNNGDGYTF	TGTGCCAGCAGCTTAAACAACGGGGATGGCTACACCTTC
.	.	TRBV4-1	TRBJ2-1	CASSQGGRGTNEQFF	TGCGCCAGCAGCCAAGGGGGGCGGGGAACCAATGAGCAGTTCTTC
TRBD1	many	TRBV20-1	TRBJ2-5	CSAGTGTETQYF	TGCAGTGCTGGGACAGGGACGGAGACCCAGTACTTC
.	.	TRBV4-3	TRBJ2-7	CASSQAGTHLYEQYF	TGCGCCAGCAGCCAAGCAGGGACCCACCTCTACGAGCAGTACTTC
.	few	TRBV7-2	TRBJ1-6	CASSPGSYNSPLHF	TGTGCCAGCAGCCCCGGCTCCTATAATTCACCCCTCCACTTT
.	few	TRBV4-3	TRBJ2-7	CASSQDVGVGSGEQYF	TGCGCCAGCAGCCAAGATGTCGGCGTTGGCTCCGGCGAGCAGTACTTC
TRBD1	many	TRBV5-1	TRBJ1-6	CASSLSEQGVSPLHF	TGCGCCAGCAGCTTGTCGGAGCAGGGGGTTTCACCCCTCCACTTT
.	.	TRBV11-1	TRBJ2-2	CASSFGDGELFF	TGTGCCAGCAGCTTTGGAGACGGGGAGCTGTTTTTT
TRBD2	many	TRBV6-5	TRBJ2-4	CASSLGLAAQNIQYF	TGTGCCAGCAGTTTGGGACTAGCGGCCCAAAACATTCAGTACTTC
.	many	TRBV28	TRBJ1-5	CASRQGNQPQHF	TGTGCCAGCCGGCAGGGGAATCAGCCCCAGCATTTT
TRBD1	.	TRBV6-2/TRBV6-3	TRBJ2-7	CASSAGTGNSYEQYF	TGTGCCAGCAGTGCCGGGACAGGAAACTCCTACGAGCAGTACTTC
TRBD2	many	TRBV7-2	TRBJ2-1	CASSLGFMASGNNEQFF	TGTGCCAGCAGCTTAGGGTTTATGGCTAGCGGAAACAATGAGCAGTTCTTC
.	few	TRBV12-3/TRBV12-4	TRBJ1-6	CASQRAGSSYNSPLHF	TGTGCCAGTCAGAGGGCAGGGAGCTCCTATAATTCACCCCTCCACTTT
.	many	TRBV7-2	TRBJ2-6	CASSLTRSSPSGANVLTF	TGTGCCAGCAGCTTAACGAGGAGTTCGCCCTCTGGGGCCAACGTCCTGACTTTC
.	many	TRBV10-3	TRBJ2-1	CAISESNRNEQFF	TGTGCCATCAGTGAGTCGAACAGAAATGAGCAGTTCTTC
.	few	TRBV6-1	TRBJ1-4	CASSQGSTNEKLFF	TGTGCCAGCAGCCAGGGCTCTACTAATGAAAAACTGTTTTTT
TRBD1	many	TRBV20-1	TRBJ1-2	CSASFFFVDRERSYGYTF	TGCAGTGCTAGTTTTTTCTTTGTGGACAGGGAGAGGAGCTATGGCTACACCTTC
.	.	TRBV27	TRBJ1-6	CASSLEVGRGDSPLHF	TGTGCCAGCAGTTTAGAGGTCGGTAGGGGGGATTCACCCCTCCACTTT
TRBD2	few	TRBV5-4	TRBJ2-5	CASSPIAGEETQYF	TGTGCCAGCAGCCCCATAGCGGGGGAGGAGACCCAGTACTTC
.	.	TRBV5-6	TRBJ2-7	CASSLASLEQYF	TGTGCCAGCAGCTTAGCTAGCCTGGAGCAGTACTTC
.	few	TRBV7-9	TRBJ1-2	CASSLTVSPPAYGYTF	TGTGCCAGCAGCTTAACCGTGTCACCCCCGGCGTATGGCTACACCTTC
TRBD2	.	TRBV12-5	TRBJ2-1	CASVTPGTSGVKEQFF	TGTGCTAGTGTCACCCCCGGGACTAGCGGGGTTAAAGAGCAGTTCTTC
TRBD1	.	TRBV7-2	TRBJ1-5	CASSPPGQGRQPQHF	TGTGCCAGCAGCCCGCCGGGACAGGGAAGACAGCCCCAGCATTTT
.	few	TRBV4-1	TRBJ2-7	CASSQVLDLSSYEQYF	TGCGCCAGCAGCCAAGTCCTAGACCTCAGCTCCTACGAGCAGTACTTC
.	.	TRBV3-1	TRBJ2-5	CASRRDSGLEETQYF	TGTGCCAGCAGGAGGGACTCGGGACTGGAAGAGACCCAGTACTTC
TRBD1	many	TRBV6-5	TRBJ2-3	CASSWGQKSTDTQYF	TGTGCCAGCAGTTGGGGACAGAAAAGCACAGATACGCAGTATTTT
.	many	TRBV2	TRBJ2-3	CASSESLANTQYF	TGTGCCAGCAGTGAATCCCTCGCTAATACGCAGTATTTT
.	many	TRBV6-2/TRBV6-3	TRBJ2-7	CASSYSRSLYEQYF	TGTGCCAGCAGTTACTCTCGGTCACTCTACGAGCAGTACTTC